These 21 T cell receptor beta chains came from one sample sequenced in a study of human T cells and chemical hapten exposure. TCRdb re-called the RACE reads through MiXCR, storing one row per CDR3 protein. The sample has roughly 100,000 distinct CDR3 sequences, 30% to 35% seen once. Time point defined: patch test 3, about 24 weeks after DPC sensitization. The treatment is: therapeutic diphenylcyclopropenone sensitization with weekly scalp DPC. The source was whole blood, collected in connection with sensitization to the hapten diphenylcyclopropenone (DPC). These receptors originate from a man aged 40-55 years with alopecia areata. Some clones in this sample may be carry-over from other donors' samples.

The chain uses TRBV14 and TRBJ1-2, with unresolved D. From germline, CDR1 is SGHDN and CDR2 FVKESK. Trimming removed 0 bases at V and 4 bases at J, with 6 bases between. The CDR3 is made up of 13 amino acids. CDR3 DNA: TGTGCCAGCAGCCAAGATTTCAGCTATGGCTACACCTTC. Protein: CASSQDFSYGYTF.

CDR3 DNA sequence: TGTGCCAGCAGTCCCGGACAGCCCACAGATACGCAGTATTTT. Translation gives CASSPGQPTDTQYF. The V gene is TRBV6-5, the J gene TRBJ2-3, with D possibly TRBD1 on 6 matching bases. CDR1 and CDR2 from the germline V gene are MNHEY and SVGAGI. With 5 bases removed from V and 2 bases from J, the gap between germline ends came to 11 bases. The CDR3 spans 14 residues.

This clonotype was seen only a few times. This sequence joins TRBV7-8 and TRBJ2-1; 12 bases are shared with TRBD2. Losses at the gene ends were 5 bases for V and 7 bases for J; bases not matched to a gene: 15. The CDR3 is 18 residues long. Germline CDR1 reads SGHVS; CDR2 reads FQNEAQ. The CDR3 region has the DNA TGTGCCAGCAGCCCCGCCGGGACTAGCGGGTTTTCGGGTAATGAGCAGTTCTTC. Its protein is CASSPAGTSGFSGNEQFF. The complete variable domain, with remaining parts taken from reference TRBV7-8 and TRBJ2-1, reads GAGVSQSPRYKVAKRGQDVALRCDPISGHVSLFWYQQALGQGPEFLTYFQNEAQLDKSGLPSDRFFAERPEGSVSTLKIQRTQQEDSAVYLCASSPAGTSGFSGNEQFFGPGTRLTVL.

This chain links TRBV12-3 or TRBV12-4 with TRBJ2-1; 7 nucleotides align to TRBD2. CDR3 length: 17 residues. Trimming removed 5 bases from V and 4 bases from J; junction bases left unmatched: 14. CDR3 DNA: TGTGCCAGCAGTGGGGGGGTGTCTGGTAGCGGGTACAATGAGCAGTTCTTC. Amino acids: CASSGGVSGSGYNEQFF.

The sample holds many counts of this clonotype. CDR3 nucleotide sequence: TGTGCCAGCAGCCCGGGACTAGCGGCGTTCAATACGCAGTATTTT. Encoded protein: CASSPGLAAFNTQYF. The chain has TRBV2 and TRBJ2-3, with TRBD2 identical over 11 bases. In germline, CDR1 is SNHLY, CDR2 FYNNEI. The CDR3 is made up of 15 amino acids. J was trimmed by 7 bases and V by 6 bases; bases with no gene match: 9.

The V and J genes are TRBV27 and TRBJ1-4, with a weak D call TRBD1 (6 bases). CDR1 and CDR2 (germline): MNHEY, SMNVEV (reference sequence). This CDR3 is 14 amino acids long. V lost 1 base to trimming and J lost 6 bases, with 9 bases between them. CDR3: CASSLWGPDEKLFF. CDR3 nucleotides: TGTGCCAGCAGTTTATGGGGGCCGGATGAAAAACTGTTTTTT.

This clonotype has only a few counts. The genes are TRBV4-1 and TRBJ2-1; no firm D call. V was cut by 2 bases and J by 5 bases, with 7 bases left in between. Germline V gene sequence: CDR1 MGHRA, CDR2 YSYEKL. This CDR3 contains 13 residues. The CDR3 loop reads CASSQNPNNEQFF. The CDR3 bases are TGCGCCAGCAGCCAAAACCCGAACAATGAGCAGTTCTTC.

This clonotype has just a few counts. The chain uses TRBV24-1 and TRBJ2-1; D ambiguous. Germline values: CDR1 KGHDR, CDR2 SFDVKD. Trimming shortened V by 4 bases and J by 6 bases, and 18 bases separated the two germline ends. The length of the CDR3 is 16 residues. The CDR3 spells CATSDPSILSLNEQFF. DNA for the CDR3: TGTGCCACCAGTGACCCCTCTATCCTTTCTCTCAATGAGCAGTTCTTC.

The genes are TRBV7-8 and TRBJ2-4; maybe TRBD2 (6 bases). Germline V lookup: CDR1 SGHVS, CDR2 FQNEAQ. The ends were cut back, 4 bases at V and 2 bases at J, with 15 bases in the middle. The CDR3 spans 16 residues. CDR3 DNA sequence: TGTGCCAGCAGCTCGAGCCGGGAGAGAACCAAAAACATTCAGTACTTC. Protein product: CASSSSRERTKNIQYF.

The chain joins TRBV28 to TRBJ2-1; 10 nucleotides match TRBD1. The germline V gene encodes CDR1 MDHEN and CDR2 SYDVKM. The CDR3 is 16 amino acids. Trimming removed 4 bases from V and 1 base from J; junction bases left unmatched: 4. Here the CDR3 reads CASSSPGQGSYNEQFF. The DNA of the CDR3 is TGTGCCAGCAGTTCTCCGGGACAGGGGTCCTACAATGAGCAGTTCTTC. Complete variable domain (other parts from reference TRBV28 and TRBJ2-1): DVKVTQSSRYLVKRTGEKVFLECVQDMDHENMFWYRQDPGLGLRLIYFSYDVKMKEKGDIPEGYSVSREKKERFSLILESASTNQTSMYLCASSSPGQGSYNEQFFGPGTRLTVL.

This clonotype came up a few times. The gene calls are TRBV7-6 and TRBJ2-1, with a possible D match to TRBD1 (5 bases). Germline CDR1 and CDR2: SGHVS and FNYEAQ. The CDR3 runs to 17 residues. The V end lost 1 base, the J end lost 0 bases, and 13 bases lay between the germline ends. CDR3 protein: CASSLGQRGSSYNEQFF. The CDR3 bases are TGTGCCAGCAGCTTAGGACAGCGCGGAAGCTCCTACAATGAGCAGTTCTTC.

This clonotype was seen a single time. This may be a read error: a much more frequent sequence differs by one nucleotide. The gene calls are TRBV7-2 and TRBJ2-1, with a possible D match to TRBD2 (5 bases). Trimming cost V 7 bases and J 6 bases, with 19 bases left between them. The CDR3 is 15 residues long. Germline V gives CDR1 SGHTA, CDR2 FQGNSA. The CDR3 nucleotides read TGTGCCAGCACAACCGAAGGGAGTGGGAGCAATGAGCAGTTCTTC. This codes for CASTTEGSGSNEQFF.

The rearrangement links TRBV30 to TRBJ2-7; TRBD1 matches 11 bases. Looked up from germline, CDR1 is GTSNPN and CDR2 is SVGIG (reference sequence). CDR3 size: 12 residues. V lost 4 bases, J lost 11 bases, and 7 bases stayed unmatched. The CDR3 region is CAWTTGQGAKYF. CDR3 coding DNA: TGTGCCTGGACCACCGGACAGGGGGCGAAGTACTTC.

CDR3 sequence (DNA): TGTGCCAGCAGCTTAATGGGTGGAGGCACCGGGGAGCTGTTTTTT. Encoded protein: CASSLMGGGTGELFF. V gene TRBV11-2 combines with J gene TRBJ2-2; perhaps TRBD2 as D (5 bases). The CDR3 is 15 amino acids. V lost 2 bases and J 4 bases, leaving 11 bases between the germline ends. Germline CDR1 and CDR2: SGHAT and FQNNGV.

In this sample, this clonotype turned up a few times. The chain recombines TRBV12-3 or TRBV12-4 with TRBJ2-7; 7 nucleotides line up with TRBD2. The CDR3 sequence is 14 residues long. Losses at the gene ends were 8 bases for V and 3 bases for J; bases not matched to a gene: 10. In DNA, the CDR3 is TGTGCCAGCTGTTACGGGACTAACATCTACGAGCAGTACTTC. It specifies CASCYGTNIYEQYF.

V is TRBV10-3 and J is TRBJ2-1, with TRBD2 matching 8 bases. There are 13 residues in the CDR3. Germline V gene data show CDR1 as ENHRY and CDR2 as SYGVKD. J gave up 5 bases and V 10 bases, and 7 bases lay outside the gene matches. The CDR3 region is CASNPGLDNEQFF. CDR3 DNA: TGTGCCAGTAATCCGGGACTAGACAATGAGCAGTTCTTC.

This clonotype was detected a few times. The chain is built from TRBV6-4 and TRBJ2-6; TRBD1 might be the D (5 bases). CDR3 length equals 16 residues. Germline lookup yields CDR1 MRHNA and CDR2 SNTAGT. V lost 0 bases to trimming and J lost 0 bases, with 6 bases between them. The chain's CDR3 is CASSDSGASGANVLTF. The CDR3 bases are TGTGCCAGCAGTGACTCTGGGGCCTCTGGGGCCAACGTCCTGACTTTC.

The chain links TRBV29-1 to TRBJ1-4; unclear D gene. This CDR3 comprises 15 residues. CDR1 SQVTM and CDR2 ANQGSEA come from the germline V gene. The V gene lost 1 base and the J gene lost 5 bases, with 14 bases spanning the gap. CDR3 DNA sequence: TGCAGCGTTGAAGCGGGTTCCGCCAGAAATGAAAAACTGTTTTTT. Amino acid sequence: CSVEAGSARNEKLFF. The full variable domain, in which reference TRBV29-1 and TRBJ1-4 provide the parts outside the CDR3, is SAVISQKPSRDICQRGTSLTIQCQVDSQVTMMFWYRQQPGQSLTLIATANQGSEATYESGFVIDKFPISRPNLTFSTLTVSNMSPEDSSIYLCSVEAGSARNEKLFFGSGTQLSVL.

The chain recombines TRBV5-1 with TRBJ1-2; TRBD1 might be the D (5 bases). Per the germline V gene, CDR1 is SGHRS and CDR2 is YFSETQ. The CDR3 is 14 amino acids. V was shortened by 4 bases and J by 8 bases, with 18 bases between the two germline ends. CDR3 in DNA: TGCGCCAGCAGCCTAACAGGCCCCGAGAGAGGCTACACCTTC. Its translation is CASSLTGPERGYTF.

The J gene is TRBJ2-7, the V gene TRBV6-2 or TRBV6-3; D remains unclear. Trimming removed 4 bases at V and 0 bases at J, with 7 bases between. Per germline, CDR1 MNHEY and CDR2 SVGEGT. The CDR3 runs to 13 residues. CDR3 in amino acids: CASSSQDSYEQYV. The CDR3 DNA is TGTGCCAGCAGTTCTCAGGACTCCTACGAGCAGTACGTC.

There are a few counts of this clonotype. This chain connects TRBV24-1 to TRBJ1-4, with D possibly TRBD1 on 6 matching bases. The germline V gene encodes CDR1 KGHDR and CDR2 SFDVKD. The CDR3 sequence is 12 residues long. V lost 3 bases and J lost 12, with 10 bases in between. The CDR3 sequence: CATSDTGKELFF. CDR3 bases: TGTGCCACCAGTGATACAGGGAAAGAACTGTTTTTT.